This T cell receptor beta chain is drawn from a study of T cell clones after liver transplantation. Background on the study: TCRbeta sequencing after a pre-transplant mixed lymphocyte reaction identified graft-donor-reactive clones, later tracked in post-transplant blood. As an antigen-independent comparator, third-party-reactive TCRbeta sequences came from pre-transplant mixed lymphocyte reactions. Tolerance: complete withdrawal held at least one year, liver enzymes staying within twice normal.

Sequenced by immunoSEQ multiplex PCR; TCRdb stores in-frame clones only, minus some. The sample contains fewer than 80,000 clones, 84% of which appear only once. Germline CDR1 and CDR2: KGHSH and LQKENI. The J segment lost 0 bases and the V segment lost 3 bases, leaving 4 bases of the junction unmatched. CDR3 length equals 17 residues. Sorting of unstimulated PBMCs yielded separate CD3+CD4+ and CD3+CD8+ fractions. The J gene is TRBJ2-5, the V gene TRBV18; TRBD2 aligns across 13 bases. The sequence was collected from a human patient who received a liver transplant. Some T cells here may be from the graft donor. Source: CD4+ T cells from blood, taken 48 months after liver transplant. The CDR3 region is CASSPPGTSGDQETQYF. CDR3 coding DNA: TGTGCCAGCTCACCTCCCGGGACTAGCGGGGACCAAGAGACCCAGTACTTC. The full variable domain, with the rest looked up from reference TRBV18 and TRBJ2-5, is NAGVMQNPRHLVRRRGQEARLRCSPMKGHSHVYWYRQLPEEGLKFMVYLQKENIIDESGMPKERFSAEFPKEGPSILRIQQVVRGDSAAYFCASSPPGTSGDQETQYFGPGTRLLVL.